Shown below are 7 T cell receptor beta chains from a single sample sequenced in a study of OX40 agonist ivuxolimab in advanced cancers. Repertoires were generated with immunoSEQ multiplex PCR, while TCRdb's copy carries only in-frame clones and drops some. The sample contains 90,000 to 150,000 clones, roughly nine tenths of which appear only once. The input for sequencing was CD4+ or CD8+ T cells sorted from blood, taken in a trial of the OX40 agonist ivuxolimab. Receptors originate from an adult with an advanced solid tumor such as melanoma, head and neck, liver or kidney cancer.

This chain links TRBV5-1 with TRBJ2-5, with D tentatively TRBD1 (6 bases). The CDR3 consists of 13 residues. Germline-derived CDR1 and CDR2 are SGHRS and YFSETQ. Trimming left V 3 bases short and J 1 base short, with 7 bases between. This chain's CDR3 is CASSWDIQETQYF. The CDR3 nucleotides read TGCGCCAGCAGCTGGGACATCCAAGAGACCCAGTACTTC.

The sample holds one count of this clone. The rearrangement joins TRBV30 to TRBJ2-5; tentative D call: TRBD2 (6 bases). The length of the CDR3 is 13 residues. The germline gives CDR1 GTSNPN, CDR2 SVGIG (reference sequence). V was shortened by 0 bases and J by 4 bases, with 9 bases between the two germline ends. The CDR3 spells CAWSVTGGETQYF. DNA for the CDR3: TGTGCCTGGAGTGTAACCGGGGGAGAGACCCAGTACTTC.

The rearrangement joins TRBV5-1 to TRBJ2-3; 12 positions agree with TRBD2. Germline V gene data show CDR1 as SGHRS and CDR2 as YFSETQ. The CDR3 totals 19 residues. The V gene end was trimmed by 4 bases and the J gene end by 0 bases; junction bases not matched to a gene: 12. The CDR3 DNA reads as TGCGCCAGCAGCCAGGCGACTAGCGGGGGACCCCTTAGCACAGATACGCAGTATTTT. Translation: CASSQATSGGPLSTDTQYF.

This clone turned up a few times. The rearrangement joins TRBV29-1 to TRBJ1-1, with D unclear. The length of the CDR3 is 11 residues. The V gene's germline CDR1 is SQVTM and CDR2 ANQGSEA. The V and J ends lost 6 bases and 6 bases respectively, with 11 bases between them. CDR3 DNA sequence: TGCAGCGTCCGGACGGGTCCTGAAGCTTTCTTT. Encoded protein: CSVRTGPEAFF.

The chain is built from TRBV5-8 and TRBJ2-3; possible D gene TRBD1, 6 bases. Per the germline V gene, CDR1 is SGHTS and CDR2 is YDEGEE. Trimming removed 5 bases from V and 0 bases from J, with 16 bases in between. The CDR3 sequence is 16 residues long. Here the CDR3 reads CASRRTALTSTDTQYF. The CDR3 DNA follows: TGTGCCAGCAGACGGACAGCCCTCACTAGCACAGATACGCAGTATTTT.

The rearrangement joins TRBV28 to TRBJ2-3; D not resolved. V was clipped by 3 bases and J by 4 bases, with 23 bases between them. Germline V CDR1 and CDR2: MDHEN, SYDVKM. The CDR3 is 18 amino acids. The CDR3 is CASSFTYPISPEADTQYF. The CDR3 DNA reads as TGTGCCAGCAGTTTCACCTACCCAATCTCTCCAGAGGCAGATACGCAGTATTTT. Filled out from reference TRBV28 and TRBJ2-3, the complete variable domain reads DVKVTQSSRYLVKRTGEKVFLECVQDMDHENMFWYRQDPGLGLRLIYFSYDVKMKEKGDIPEGYSVSREKKERFSLILESASTNQTSMYLCASSFTYPISPEADTQYFGPGTRLTVL.

The chain carries TRBV7-6 and TRBJ2-5; D might be TRBD1 (5 bases). V lost 1 base and J lost 5, with 14 bases in between. The V gene's germline CDR1 is SGHVS and CDR2 FNYEAQ. This CDR3 contains 15 residues. As DNA, the CDR3 is TGTGCCAGCAGCTTAGATTGGGCAGGGCCCGAGACCCAGTACTTC. It translates to CASSLDWAGPETQYF.